This T cell receptor beta chain derives from a study of beta chain features in type 1 diabetes. At the level of the study: Examination spanned 100 million to 120 million sorted cells from all samples.

The CDR3 runs to 17 residues. CDR1 is SGHNT and CDR2 is YYREEE in the germline V gene (reference sequence). With 2 bases clipped from V and 3 bases from J, the junction kept 8 bases outside the gene matches. Reverse transcribing all isolated RNA meant expressed TCRB transcripts were sequenced. Produced via immunoSEQ multiplex PCR; TCRdb's table is partial and in-frame only. The sample shows about 900,000 clones, roughly 16% of them seen only once. This clonotype originated in a woman under 30 in good health. Source material: naive CD4+ T cells from blood. This chain joins TRBV5-4 and TRBJ2-3; 11 positions match TRBD2. The CDR3: CASSFGASGRRTDTQYF. As DNA, the CDR3 is TGTGCCAGCAGCTTTGGGGCTAGCGGGAGGCGGACAGATACGCAGTATTTT.